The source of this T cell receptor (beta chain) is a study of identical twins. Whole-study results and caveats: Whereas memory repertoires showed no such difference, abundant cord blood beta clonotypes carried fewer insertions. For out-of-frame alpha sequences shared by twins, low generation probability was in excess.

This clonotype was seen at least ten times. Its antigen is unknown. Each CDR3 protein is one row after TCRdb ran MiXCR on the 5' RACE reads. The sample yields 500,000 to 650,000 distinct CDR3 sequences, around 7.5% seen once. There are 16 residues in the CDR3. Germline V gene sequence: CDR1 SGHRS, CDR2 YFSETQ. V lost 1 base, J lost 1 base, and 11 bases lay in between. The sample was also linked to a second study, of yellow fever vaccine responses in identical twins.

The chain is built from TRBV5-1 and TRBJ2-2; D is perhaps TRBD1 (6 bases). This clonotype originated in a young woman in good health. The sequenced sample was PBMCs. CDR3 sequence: CASSLSETGNTGELFF. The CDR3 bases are TGCGCCAGCAGCTTGTCGGAGACAGGGAACACCGGGGAGCTGTTTTTT.